These T cell receptor beta chains were read from a single sample in a study of shared clonotypes between healthy human individuals. Libraries were prepared by immunoSEQ multiplex PCR; TCRdb keeps only in-frame clonotypes and omits some of them. The sample holds approximately 1.9 million clones, around 93% seen once. The sequenced sample consisted of naive CD8+ T cells from PBMCs. These receptors were collected from a man aged 18 to 30 in good health. Some clones in this sample may be carry-over from other donors' samples. Both conserved end residues are part of each CDR3. The order of the fields is CDR3 length, J gene, V gene, D gene, clone size, CDR3 protein, CDR3 DNA. A D gene is named only where the DNA matches it firmly. Only some rows state a clone size, as once, few, many or a class for expanded clones.

len: 16; j_gene: TRBJ2-2; v_gene: TRBV9; d_gene: TRBD2; abundance: NA; CDR3aa: CASSPRVAGLYGELFF; CDR3nt: TGTGCCAGCAGCCCCCGGGTAGCGGGATTATACGGGGAGCTGTTTTTT
len: 17; j_gene: TRBJ2-1; v_gene: TRBV28; d_gene: TRBD2; abundance: NA; CDR3aa: CASDQGLAGVSYNEQFF; CDR3nt: TGTGCCAGTGACCAAGGCCTAGCGGGGGTCTCCTACAATGAGCAGTTCTTC
len: 18; j_gene: TRBJ2-1; v_gene: TRBV6-1; d_gene: NA; abundance: NA; CDR3aa: CASSVRPAIFQQDNEQFF; CDR3nt: TGTGCCAGCAGTGTTCGGCCGGCCATATTCCAACAGGACAATGAGCAGTTCTTC
len: 16; j_gene: TRBJ1-1; v_gene: TRBV7-6; d_gene: TRBD1; abundance: NA; CDR3aa: CASSLWGQEGDTEAFF; CDR3nt: TGTGCCAGCAGCTTATGGGGACAGGAGGGGGACACTGAAGCTTTCTTT
len: 14; j_gene: TRBJ1-5; v_gene: TRBV19; d_gene: NA; abundance: NA; CDR3aa: CASSILVLAQPQHF; CDR3nt: TGTGCCAGTAGTATCCTTGTACTAGCTCAGCCCCAGCATTTT
len: 15; j_gene: TRBJ2-7; v_gene: TRBV28; d_gene: NA; abundance: NA; CDR3aa: CASSTRTGISYEQYF; CDR3nt: TGTGCCAGCAGCACCCGAACAGGGATCTCCTACGAGCAGTACTTC
len: 14; j_gene: TRBJ1-4; v_gene: TRBV9; d_gene: NA; abundance: NA; CDR3aa: CASSAQGANEKLFF; CDR3nt: TGTGCCAGCAGCGCCCAGGGAGCTAATGAAAAACTGTTTTTT
len: 14; j_gene: TRBJ1-2; v_gene: TRBV5-4; d_gene: NA; abundance: NA; CDR3aa: CASSAGTYSYGYTF; CDR3nt: TGTGCCAGCAGCGCCGGGACCTACTCATATGGCTACACCTTC
len: 17; j_gene: TRBJ2-1; v_gene: TRBV7-8; d_gene: NA; abundance: NA; CDR3aa: CASSLKASSDAYNEQFF; CDR3nt: TGTGCCAGCAGCTTAAAAGCTAGTTCCGATGCCTACAATGAGCAGTTCTTC
len: 16; j_gene: TRBJ2-1; v_gene: TRBV2; d_gene: TRBD2; abundance: NA; CDR3aa: CASSDVASGRAIEQFF; CDR3nt: TGTGCCAGCAGTGATGTGGCCAGCGGGAGGGCCATCGAGCAGTTCTTC
len: 14; j_gene: TRBJ2-3; v_gene: TRBV9; d_gene: NA; abundance: NA; CDR3aa: CASSVGQGTDTQYF; CDR3nt: TGTGCCAGCAGCGTCGGGCAGGGGACAGATACGCAGTATTTT
len: 15; j_gene: TRBJ2-3; v_gene: TRBV28; d_gene: TRBD2; abundance: NA; CDR3aa: CASSLLADLTDTQYF; CDR3nt: TGTGCCAGCAGTTTACTAGCGGACCTCACAGATACGCAGTATTTT
len: 12; j_gene: TRBJ1-5; v_gene: TRBV7-2; d_gene: NA; abundance: few; CDR3aa: CASSLGGQPQHF; CDR3nt: TGTGCCAGCAGCTTGGGAGGGCAGCCCCAGCATTTT
len: 15; j_gene: TRBJ1-1; v_gene: TRBV15; d_gene: NA; abundance: NA; CDR3aa: CATSVSLGSGTEAFF; CDR3nt: TGTGCCACCAGCGTGAGCCTGGGGTCGGGAACTGAAGCTTTCTTT
len: 15; j_gene: TRBJ1-2; v_gene: TRBV10-2; d_gene: NA; abundance: once; CDR3aa: CASSGVGWGASGYTF; CDR3nt: TGCGCCAGCAGTGGCGTCGGCTGGGGGGCGAGTGGCTACACCTTC
len: 16; j_gene: TRBJ2-3; v_gene: TRBV7-9; d_gene: TRBD1; abundance: NA; CDR3aa: CASSSTRDSHTDTQYF; CDR3nt: TGTGCCAGCAGCTCAACTCGGGACAGTCACACAGATACGCAGTATTTT
len: 16; j_gene: TRBJ2-7; v_gene: TRBV11-2; d_gene: TRBD2; abundance: NA; CDR3aa: CASSLEFLAVSYEQYF; CDR3nt: TGTGCCAGCAGCTTAGAATTCCTAGCGGTCTCCTACGAGCAGTACTTC
len: 11; j_gene: TRBJ2-3; v_gene: TRBV2; d_gene: NA; abundance: once; CDR3aa: CASRPGAAQYF; CDR3nt: TGTGCCAGCAGGCCGGGGGCGGCGCAGTATTTT
len: 10; j_gene: TRBJ1-2; v_gene: TRBV7-9; d_gene: NA; abundance: few; CDR3aa: CASSLYDYTF; CDR3nt: TGTGCCAGCAGCTTATACGACTACACCTTC
len: 14; j_gene: TRBJ2-7; v_gene: TRBV14; d_gene: NA; abundance: NA; CDR3aa: CASSLGFGIYEQYF; CDR3nt: TGTGCCAGCAGCCTCGGTTTCGGGATCTACGAGCAGTACTTC
len: 16; j_gene: TRBJ2-3; v_gene: TRBV7-4; d_gene: TRBD2; abundance: NA; CDR3aa: CASSSRREVLSDTQYF; CDR3nt: TGTGCCAGCAGCTCCAGGCGGGAGGTATTATCAGATACGCAGTATTTT
len: 14; j_gene: TRBJ2-7; v_gene: TRBV6-1; d_gene: NA; abundance: NA; CDR3aa: CASSALGAGYEQYF; CDR3nt: TGTGCCAGCAGTGCCCTGGGGGCGGGTTACGAGCAGTACTTC
len: 15; j_gene: TRBJ1-1; v_gene: TRBV15; d_gene: NA; abundance: few; CDR3aa: CATSRVWGADTEAFF; CDR3nt: TGTGCCACCAGCAGAGTGTGGGGCGCGGACACTGAAGCTTTCTTT
len: 15; j_gene: TRBJ2-3; v_gene: TRBV9; d_gene: NA; abundance: NA; CDR3aa: CASSVGGTVTDTQYF; CDR3nt: TGTGCCAGCAGCGTAGGCGGGACCGTCACAGATACGCAGTATTTT
len: 16; j_gene: TRBJ1-3; v_gene: TRBV13; d_gene: TRBD1; abundance: NA; CDR3aa: CASSHPGQYSGNTIYF; CDR3nt: TGTGCCAGCAGCCACCCGGGACAGTACTCTGGAAACACCATATATTTT
len: 15; j_gene: TRBJ2-5; v_gene: TRBV9; d_gene: NA; abundance: NA; CDR3aa: CASSVGRGLQETQYF; CDR3nt: TGTGCCAGCAGCGTAGGCAGGGGCCTGCAAGAGACCCAGTACTTC
len: 16; j_gene: TRBJ1-2; v_gene: TRBV4-1; d_gene: TRBD1; abundance: NA; CDR3aa: CASSQKGDRANYGYTF; CDR3nt: TGCGCCAGCAGCCAAAAGGGGGACAGAGCTAACTATGGCTACACCTTC